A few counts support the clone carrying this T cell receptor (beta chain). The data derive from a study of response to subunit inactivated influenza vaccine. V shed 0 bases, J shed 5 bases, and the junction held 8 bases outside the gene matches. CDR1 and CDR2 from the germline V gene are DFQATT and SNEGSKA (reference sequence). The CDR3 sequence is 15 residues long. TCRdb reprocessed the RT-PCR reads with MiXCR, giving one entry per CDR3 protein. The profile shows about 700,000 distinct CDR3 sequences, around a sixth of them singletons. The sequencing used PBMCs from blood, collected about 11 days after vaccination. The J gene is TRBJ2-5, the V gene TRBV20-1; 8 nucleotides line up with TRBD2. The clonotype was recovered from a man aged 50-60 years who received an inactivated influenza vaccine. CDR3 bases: TGCAGTGCTAGAGATGGACGGGGGGGCCCTGAGACCCAGTACTTC. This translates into CSARDGRGGPETQYF.